This T cell receptor (beta chain) originates from a study of regulatory T cells in long-lasting Graves disease. Worth noting for this clonotype: Its antigen remains unknown.

The length of the CDR3 is 15 residues. V was cut by 1 base and J by 0 bases, with 10 bases left in between. From germline, CDR1 is KGHSH and CDR2 LQKENI. Findings and limits, study-wide: Exclusively peripheral blood, rather than thyroid tissue, was studied. For persistent Graves' patients, TCR diversity was lower than for newly diagnosed ones.

iRepertoire HTBI primers and Arm-PCR of CDR3 regions built TCR beta libraries. Each CDR3 protein is one row after TCRdb ran MiXCR on the multiplex PCR reads. The repertoire has roughly 450,000 distinct CDR3 sequences, roughly 22% of them found once; the top ten carry roughly 14%. As to time point: persistent/refractory GD, antithyroid drugs over 5 years with positive TRAb. Extracted PBMC RNA gave rise to the TCR library. This receptor was taken from a female donor with Graves disease. Here the sequenced sample was peripheral blood mononuclear cells (PBMCs), taken when the disease was refractory, from a patient treated with antithyroid drugs. The chain recombines TRBV18 with TRBJ2-7; tentatively, D is TRBD1 (5 bases). CDR3 amino acids: CASSPQGSTSYEQYF. CDR3 nucleotide sequence: TGTGCCAGCTCACCACAGGGGTCGACCTCCTACGAGCAGTACTTC.